Below are 5 T cell receptor beta chains sequenced from a single sample in a study of blood T cell repertoires in COVID-19. This table comes from immunoSEQ multiplex PCR, and its TCRdb copy is limited to in-frame clones, with some not included. The sample includes about 38,000 clones, around four fifths of them seen just once. The sample was peripheral blood. These receptor sequences come from a man aged 50 or older with active COVID-19.

This clone was found once. The chain recombines TRBV5-5 with TRBJ1-2, with D possibly matching TRBD1 (5 bases). Germline V gene data show CDR1 as SGHKS and CDR2 as YYEKEE (reference sequence). The CDR3 is made up of 15 amino acids. Trimming left V 0 bases short and J 3 bases short, with 12 bases between. CDR3 loop: CASSLAWGGDYGYTF. In nucleotides, the CDR3 is TGTGCCAGCAGCTTGGCCTGGGGAGGGGACTATGGCTACACCTTC. The whole variable domain, remainder taken from reference TRBV5-5 and TRBJ1-2, is DAGVTQSPTHLIKTRGQQVTLRCSPISGHKSVSWYQQVLGQGPQFIFQYYEKEERGRGNFPDRFSARQFPNYSSELNVNALLLGDSALYLCASSLAWGGDYGYTFGSGTRLTVV.

The genes are TRBV7-9 and TRBJ1-5, with TRBD1 identical over 8 bases. The CDR3 runs to 15 residues. With V trimmed by 0 bases and J by 5 bases, 3 bases remained unmatched. Germline CDR1 SEHNR, CDR2 FQNEAQ (reference sequence). The CDR3 reads CASSLAGTGDQPQHF. The CDR3 DNA follows: TGTGCCAGCAGCTTAGCCGGGACAGGCGATCAGCCCCAGCATTTT. The full variable domain, completed using reference TRBV7-9 and TRBJ1-5, is DTGVSQNPRHKITKRGQNVTFRCDPISEHNRLYWYRQTLGQGPEFLTYFQNEAQLEKSRLLSDRFSAERPKGSFSTLEIQRTEQGDSAMYLCASSLAGTGDQPQHFGDGTRLSIL.

V usage is TRBV19 and J usage is TRBJ1-6; TRBD1 matches at 8 bases. The CDR3 totals 14 residues. The germline V gene encodes CDR1 LNHDA and CDR2 SQIVND (reference sequence). The V and J ends lost 6 bases and 5 bases, in that order; junction bases with no gene match: 3. The CDR3 DNA is TGTGCCAGTAGCCAGACAGGGGATAATTCACCCCTCCACTTT. Residues: CASSQTGDNSPLHF.

This chain connects TRBV5-1 to TRBJ1-1, with a tentative D call TRBD1 (6 bases). Germline V lookup: CDR1 SGHRS, CDR2 YFSETQ. The CDR3 totals 13 residues. Trimming took off 9 bases at V and 1 base at J, with 13 bases between the two ends. The CDR3, as DNA: TGCGCCACCGCACAGGGAGCGAACACTGAAGCTTTCTTT. Translating gives CATAQGANTEAFF.

The chain joins TRBV5-4 to TRBJ2-2; D not resolved. V lost 0 bases and J 6 bases, leaving 6 bases between the germline ends. The CDR3 has 13 amino acids. Germline V lookup: CDR1 SGHNT, CDR2 YYREEE (reference sequence). This CDR3 reads CASSLVGAGELFF. DNA for the CDR3: TGTGCCAGCAGCTTGGTTGGAGCCGGGGAGCTGTTTTTT.